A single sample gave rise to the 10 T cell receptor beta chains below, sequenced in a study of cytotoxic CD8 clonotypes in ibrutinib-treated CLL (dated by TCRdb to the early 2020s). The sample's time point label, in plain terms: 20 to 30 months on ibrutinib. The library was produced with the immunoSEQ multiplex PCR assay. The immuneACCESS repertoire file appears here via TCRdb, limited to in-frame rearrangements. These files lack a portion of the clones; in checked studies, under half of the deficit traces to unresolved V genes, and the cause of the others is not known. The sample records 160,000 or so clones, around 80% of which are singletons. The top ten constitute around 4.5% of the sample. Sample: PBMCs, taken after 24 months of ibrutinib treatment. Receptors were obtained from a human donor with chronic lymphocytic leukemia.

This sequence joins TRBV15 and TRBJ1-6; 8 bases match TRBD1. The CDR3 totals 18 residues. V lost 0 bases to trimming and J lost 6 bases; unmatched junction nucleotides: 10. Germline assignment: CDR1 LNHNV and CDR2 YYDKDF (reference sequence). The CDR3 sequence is CATSRDIGRGLANSPLHF. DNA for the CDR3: TGTGCCACCAGCAGAGATATTGGCAGGGGGCTTGCTAATTCACCCCTCCACTTT.

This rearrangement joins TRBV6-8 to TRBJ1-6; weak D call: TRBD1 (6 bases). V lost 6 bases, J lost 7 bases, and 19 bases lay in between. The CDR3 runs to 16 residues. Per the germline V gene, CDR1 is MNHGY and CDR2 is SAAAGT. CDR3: CASRIRPGQRNSPLHF. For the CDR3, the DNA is TGTGCCAGCAGAATACGACCTGGACAGAGGAATTCACCCCTCCACTTT.

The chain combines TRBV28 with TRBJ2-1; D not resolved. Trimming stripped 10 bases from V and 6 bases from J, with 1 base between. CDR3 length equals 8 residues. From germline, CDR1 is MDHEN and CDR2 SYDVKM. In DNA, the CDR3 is TGTGCCACCAATGAGCAGTTCTTC. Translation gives CATNEQFF.

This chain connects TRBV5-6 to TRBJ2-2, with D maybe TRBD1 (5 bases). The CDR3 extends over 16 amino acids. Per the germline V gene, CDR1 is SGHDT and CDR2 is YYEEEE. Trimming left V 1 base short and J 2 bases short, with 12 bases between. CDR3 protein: CASSLLLQVNTGELFF. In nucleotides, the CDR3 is TGTGCCAGCAGCTTGTTATTACAGGTTAACACCGGGGAGCTGTTTTTT.

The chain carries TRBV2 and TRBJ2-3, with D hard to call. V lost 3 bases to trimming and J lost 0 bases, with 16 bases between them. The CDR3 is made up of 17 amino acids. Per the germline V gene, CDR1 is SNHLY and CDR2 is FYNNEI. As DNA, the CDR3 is TGTGCCAGCAGTGACGCAGGTATTAGAGGAAGCACAGATACGCAGTATTTT. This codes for CASSDAGIRGSTDTQYF.

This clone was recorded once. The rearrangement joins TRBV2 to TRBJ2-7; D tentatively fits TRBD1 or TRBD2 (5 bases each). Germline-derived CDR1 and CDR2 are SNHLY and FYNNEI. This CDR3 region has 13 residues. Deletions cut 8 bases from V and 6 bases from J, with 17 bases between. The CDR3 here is CASRRLGVGEQYF. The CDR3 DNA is TGTGCCAGCCGCCGGTTGGGGGTAGGCGAGCAGTACTTC.

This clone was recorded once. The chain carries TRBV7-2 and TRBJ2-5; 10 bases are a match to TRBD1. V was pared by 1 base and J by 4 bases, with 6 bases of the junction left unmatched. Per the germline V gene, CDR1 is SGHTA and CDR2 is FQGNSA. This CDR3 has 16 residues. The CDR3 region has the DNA TGTGCCAGCAGCTTAGGTTGGGGACAGGGGAGAGAGACCCAGTACTTC. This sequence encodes CASSLGWGQGRETQYF.

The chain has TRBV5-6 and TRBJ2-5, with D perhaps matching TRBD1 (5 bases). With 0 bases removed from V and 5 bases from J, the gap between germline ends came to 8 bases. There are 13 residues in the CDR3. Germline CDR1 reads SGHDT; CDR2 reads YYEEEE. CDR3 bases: TGTGCCAGCAGCTTGGGGTCAGGGGAGACCCAGTACTTC. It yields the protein CASSLGSGETQYF. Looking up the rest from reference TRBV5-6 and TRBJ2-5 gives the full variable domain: DAGVTQSPTHLIKTRGQQVTLRCSPKSGHDTVSWYQQALGQGPQFIFQYYEEEERQRGNFPDRFSGHQFPNYSSELNVNALLLGDSALYLCASSLGSGETQYFGPGTRLLVL.

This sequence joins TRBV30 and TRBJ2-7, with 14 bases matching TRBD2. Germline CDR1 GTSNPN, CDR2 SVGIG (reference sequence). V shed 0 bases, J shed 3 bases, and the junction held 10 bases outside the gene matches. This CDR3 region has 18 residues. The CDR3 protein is CAWSVRTSGRPKHYEQYF. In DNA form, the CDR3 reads TGTGCCTGGAGTGTAAGGACTAGCGGGAGGCCGAAACACTACGAGCAGTACTTC.

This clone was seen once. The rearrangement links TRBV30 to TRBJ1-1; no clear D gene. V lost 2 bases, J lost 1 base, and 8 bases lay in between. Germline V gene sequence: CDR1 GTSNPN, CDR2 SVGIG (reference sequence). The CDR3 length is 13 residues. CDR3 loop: CAWSYLQNTEAFF. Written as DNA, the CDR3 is TGTGCCTGGAGTTATCTCCAGAACACTGAAGCTTTCTTT. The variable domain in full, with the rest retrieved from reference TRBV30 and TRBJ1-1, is SQTIHQWPATLVQPVGSPLSLECTVEGTSNPNLYWYRQAAGRGLQLLFYSVGIGQISSEVPQNLSASRPQDRQFILSSKKLLLSDSGFYLCAWSYLQNTEAFFGQGTRLTVV.